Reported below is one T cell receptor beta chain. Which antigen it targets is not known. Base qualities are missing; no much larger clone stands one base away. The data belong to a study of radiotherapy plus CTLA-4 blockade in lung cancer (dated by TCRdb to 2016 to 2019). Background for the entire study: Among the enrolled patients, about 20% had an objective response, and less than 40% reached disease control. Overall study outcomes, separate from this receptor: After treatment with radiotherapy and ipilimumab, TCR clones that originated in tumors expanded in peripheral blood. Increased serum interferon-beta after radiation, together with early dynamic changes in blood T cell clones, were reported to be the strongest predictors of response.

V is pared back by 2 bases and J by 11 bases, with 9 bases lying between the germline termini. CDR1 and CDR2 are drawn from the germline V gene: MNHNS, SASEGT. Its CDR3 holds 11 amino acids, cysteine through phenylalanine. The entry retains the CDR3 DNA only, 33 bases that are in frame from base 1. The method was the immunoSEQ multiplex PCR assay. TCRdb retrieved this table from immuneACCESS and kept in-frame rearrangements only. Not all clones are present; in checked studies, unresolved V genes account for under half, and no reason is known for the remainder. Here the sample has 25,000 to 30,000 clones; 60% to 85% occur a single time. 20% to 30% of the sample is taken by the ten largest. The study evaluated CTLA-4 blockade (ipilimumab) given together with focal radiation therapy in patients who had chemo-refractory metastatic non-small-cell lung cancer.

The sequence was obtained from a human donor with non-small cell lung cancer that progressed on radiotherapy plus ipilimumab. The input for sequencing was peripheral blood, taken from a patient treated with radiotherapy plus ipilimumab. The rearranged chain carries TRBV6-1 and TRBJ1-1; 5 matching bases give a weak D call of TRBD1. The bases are TGTGCCAGCAGTGAACTTAAGGGGGCTTTCTTT. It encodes CASSELKGAFF.